The T cell receptor beta chain described here comes from a study of Ad26.COV2.S vaccination and SARS-CoV-2 variants. Study-level information: The donor participated in the COV1001 trial, in its Ad26.COV2.S arm.

TCRdb keeps only in-frame clones here, not all; method: immunoSEQ multiplex PCR. The repertoire holds over 400,000 clones, with 80% to 95% as singletons. Treatment defined: some 20 received Ad26.COV2.S at low or high dose, single or two shots; several received placebo; per-sample allocation not given. Sampling took place 63 days after the first vaccine or placebo injection. Donation came from an adult in Boston who was aged 18-55 years. On this clone: Its target is unknown.

Study-level findings and limits: Once vaccination had occurred, spike-specific CD8+ and CD4+ T cell responses reportedly showed substantial breadth.

Trimming at V came to 5 bases and at J to 3 bases, leaving 12 bases not matched to a gene. The CDR3 has 16 residues. Germline CDR1 LNHNV, CDR2 YYDKDF (reference sequence). The sequenced sample was peripheral blood, obtained in a trial of Ad26.COV2.S vaccine versus placebo. The sequence came from a person aged 18 to 59 who received the Ad26.COV2.S COVID-19 vaccine or a placebo. The J gene is TRBJ1-1, the V gene TRBV15, with 7 bases fitting TRBD1. In nucleotides, the CDR3 is TGTGCCACCAGCCCCCGACAGGGATTTTTGTACACTGAAGCTTTCTTT. Its protein is CATSPRQGFLYTEAFF. The whole variable domain, remainder taken from reference TRBV15 and TRBJ1-1, is DAMVIQNPRYQVTQFGKPVTLSCSQTLNHNVMYWYQQKSSQAPKLLFHYYDKDFNNEADTPDNFQSRRPNTSFCFLDIRSPGLGDTAMYLCATSPRQGFLYTEAFFGQGTRLTVV.